These T cell receptor beta chains were read from a single sample in a study of cytotoxic CD8 clonotypes in ibrutinib-treated CLL. TCRdb keeps only in-frame clones here, not all; method: immunoSEQ multiplex PCR. The sample records 25,000 to 35,000 clones, roughly 60% being singletons. The input for sequencing was PBMCs, taken before ibrutinib treatment. Every receptor here comes from a human donor with chronic lymphocytic leukemia. The conserved cysteine and the conserved F or W are not part of the CDR3 here. Each record gives: V gene, J gene, CDR3 protein.

v_call: TRBV5-1
j_call: TRBJ2-3
cdr3_aa: ASSLWASGTDTQY

v_call: TRBV4-1
j_call: TRBJ2-7
cdr3_aa: ASSPGTGGAYEQY

v_call: TRBV5-1
j_call: TRBJ2-2
cdr3_aa: ASSLGVAASNTGELF

v_call: TRBV6-5
j_call: TRBJ2-3
cdr3_aa: ASMGGAADTQY

v_call: TRBV9
j_call: TRBJ2-2
cdr3_aa: ASRGRQNTGELF

v_call: TRBV29-1
j_call: TRBJ2-7
cdr3_aa: SVEDHSGFSYEQY

v_call: TRBV5-4
j_call: TRBJ2-2
cdr3_aa: ASSWDSYNTGELF

v_call: TRBV2
j_call: TRBJ1-1
cdr3_aa: ASTRWGQGYTEAF

v_call: TRBV21-1
j_call: TRBJ2-7
cdr3_aa: ASSSSGIGYEQY

v_call: TRBV21-1
j_call: TRBJ2-7
cdr3_aa: ASSKERLAGNHEQY

v_call: TRBV7-6
j_call: TRBJ2-4
cdr3_aa: ASSLEGGGSIQY

v_call: TRBV4-1
j_call: TRBJ2-5
cdr3_aa: ASSQGEQGDWETQY

v_call: TRBV19
j_call: TRBJ2-3
cdr3_aa: ASMMNGGDTQY

v_call: TRBV6-6
j_call: TRBJ2-1
cdr3_aa: ASTDRGESYNEQF

v_call: TRBV6-1
j_call: TRBJ2-5
cdr3_aa: ASSAFSGQETQY

v_call: TRBV5-1
j_call: TRBJ1-2
cdr3_aa: ASSREVGTDNYGYT

v_call: TRBV6-5
j_call: TRBJ1-4
cdr3_aa: ASSYGGTEKLF

v_call: TRBV19
j_call: TRBJ1-4
cdr3_aa: ASSMGSTTNEKLF

v_call: TRBV5-1
j_call: TRBJ2-7
cdr3_aa: ASSFDGGSYEQY

v_call: TRBV5-6
j_call: TRBJ2-7
cdr3_aa: ASSSEGILDYEQY

v_call: TRBV9
j_call: TRBJ2-7
cdr3_aa: ASGGNLGEQY

v_call: TRBV2
j_call: TRBJ1-1
cdr3_aa: ASSRDSQKLSEAF

v_call: TRBV27
j_call: TRBJ2-5
cdr3_aa: ASSDRRLAGGPGETQY

v_call: TRBV5-1
j_call: TRBJ1-4
cdr3_aa: ASSRGPSQTQEKLF

v_call: TRBV7-2
j_call: TRBJ2-1
cdr3_aa: ASSSIAGEKQF

v_call: TRBV5-6
j_call: TRBJ1-4
cdr3_aa: ASTGGRPSNEKLF

v_call: TRBV25-1
j_call: TRBJ1-1
cdr3_aa: ASSDGTEAF

v_call: TRBV6-1
j_call: TRBJ2-4
cdr3_aa: ASSEEGGGKNIQY

v_call: TRBV4-2
j_call: TRBJ1-2
cdr3_aa: ASSGDNSYGYT

v_call: TRBV5-1
j_call: TRBJ1-3
cdr3_aa: ASSAGTWVGDGNTIY

v_call: TRBV30
j_call: TRBJ1-2
cdr3_aa: AWSGGFGYT

v_call: TRBV19
j_call: TRBJ2-2
cdr3_aa: ASSILGRETGELF

v_call: TRBV5-1
j_call: TRBJ1-1
cdr3_aa: ASSNQANTEAF

v_call: TRBV7-9
j_call: TRBJ2-3
cdr3_aa: ASSLAASTDTQY

v_call: TRBV18
j_call: TRBJ1-1
cdr3_aa: ASSPGTSTTNTEAF

v_call: TRBV7-8
j_call: TRBJ2-5
cdr3_aa: ASSLGGQETQY

v_call: TRBV6-5
j_call: TRBJ2-5
cdr3_aa: ASRNPVTQETQY

v_call: TRBV19
j_call: TRBJ2-7
cdr3_aa: ASSMGVGDEQY

v_call: TRBV5-1
j_call: TRBJ1-1
cdr3_aa: ASRGGAMNTEAF

v_call: TRBV5-5
j_call: TRBJ2-5
cdr3_aa: ASSLLGNEETQY

v_call: TRBV20-1
j_call: TRBJ1-1
cdr3_aa: SARPNTEAF

v_call: TRBV25-1
j_call: TRBJ1-2
cdr3_aa: ASSDQRVTGVYT

v_call: TRBV7-2
j_call: TRBJ2-1
cdr3_aa: ASSIVSVEQF

v_call: TRBV7-9
j_call: TRBJ2-4
cdr3_aa: ASSLKVAGSAKNIQY

v_call: TRBV27
j_call: TRBJ2-3
cdr3_aa: ASSLSAGYTDTQY